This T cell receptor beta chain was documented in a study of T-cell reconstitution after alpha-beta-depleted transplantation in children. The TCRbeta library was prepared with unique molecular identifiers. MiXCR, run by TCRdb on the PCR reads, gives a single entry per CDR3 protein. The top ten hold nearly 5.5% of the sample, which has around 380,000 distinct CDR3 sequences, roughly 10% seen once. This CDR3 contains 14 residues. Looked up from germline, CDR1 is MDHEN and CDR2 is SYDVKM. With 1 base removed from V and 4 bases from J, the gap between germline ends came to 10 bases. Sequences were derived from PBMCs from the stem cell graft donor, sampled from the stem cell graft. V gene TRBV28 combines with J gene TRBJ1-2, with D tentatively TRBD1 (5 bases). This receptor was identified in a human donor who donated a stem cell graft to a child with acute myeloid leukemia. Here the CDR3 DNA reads TGTGCCAGCAGTTTATCGGGCAGGGTCTATGGCTACACCTTC. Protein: CASSLSGRVYGYTF.